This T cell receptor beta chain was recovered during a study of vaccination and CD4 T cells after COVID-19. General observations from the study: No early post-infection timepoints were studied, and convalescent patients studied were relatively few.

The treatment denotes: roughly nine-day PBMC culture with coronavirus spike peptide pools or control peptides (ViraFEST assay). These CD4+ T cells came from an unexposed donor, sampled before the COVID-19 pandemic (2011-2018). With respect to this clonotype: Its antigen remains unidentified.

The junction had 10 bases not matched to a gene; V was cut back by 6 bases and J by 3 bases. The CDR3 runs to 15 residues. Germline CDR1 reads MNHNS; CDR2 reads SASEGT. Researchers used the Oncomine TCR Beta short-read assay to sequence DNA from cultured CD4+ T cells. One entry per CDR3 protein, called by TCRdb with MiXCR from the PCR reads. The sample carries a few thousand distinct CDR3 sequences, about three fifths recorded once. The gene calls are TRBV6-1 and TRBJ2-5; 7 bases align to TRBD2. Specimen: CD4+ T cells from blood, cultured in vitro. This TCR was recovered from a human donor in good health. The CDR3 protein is CASSLEGLSKETQYF. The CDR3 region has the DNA TGTGCCAGCAGCCTGGAGGGACTATCTAAAGAGACCCAGTACTTC.